The T cell receptor beta chain described here comes from a study of regulatory T cells in long-lasting Graves disease. Study-wide context: Treatment with antithyroid drugs for over 5 years, together with positive TSH receptor antibodies, meant persistent Graves' disease.

Time point noted: persistent/refractory GD, antithyroid drugs over 5 years with positive TRAb. RNA from PBMCs was the source of the TCR library. This clonotype appeared a few times. The antigen remains undetermined. Germline V gene sequence: CDR1 SGHAT, CDR2 FQNNGV. This CDR3 has 15 amino acids. V lost 0 bases, J lost 0 bases, and 9 bases lay in between. In building TCR beta libraries, iRepertoire HTBI primers were used together with Arm-PCR of CDR3 regions. A single record per CDR3 protein comes from TCRdb applying MiXCR to the multiplex PCR reads. The sample records 650,000 to 850,000 distinct CDR3 sequences, about 32% being singletons. General study results and limits: When disease was persistent, TRBV28, TRBJ1-2 and TRBJ2-5 were the favored segments. Fewer public clonotypes were shared by new patients (just under 1,000) than by persistent patients (approximately 2,700).

The chain links TRBV11-2 to TRBJ2-7; the D gene could be TRBD1 or TRBD2 (5 bases each). This specimen was peripheral blood mononuclear cells (PBMCs), taken when the disease was refractory, from a patient treated with antithyroid drugs. The TCR was taken from a female donor with Graves disease. As DNA, the CDR3 is TGTGCCAGCAGCTTAGATCGTGGGGGCTCCTACGAGCAGTACTTC. Translated, it gives CASSLDRGGSYEQYF.